These 8 T cell receptor beta chains originate from one sample sequenced in a study of PD-1 blockade in classical Hodgkin lymphoma. Each patient's relapse followed autologous stem cell transplantation, and brentuximab vedotin exposure varied. TCRdb's copy holds only in-frame clones and misses some; the assay was immunoSEQ multiplex PCR. The sample includes under 110,000 clones, approximately 90% seen only once; the top ten take 6.6%. Sequenced here: peripheral blood mononuclear cells (PBMCs), sampled before the second cycle of nivolumab. These receptors came from a human donor with classical Hodgkin lymphoma.

The V call is TRBV5-5, the J call TRBJ2-7; maybe TRBD1 (6 bases). The CDR3 sequence is 14 residues long. Deletions cut 0 bases from V and 0 bases from J, with 7 bases between. Germline CDR1 SGHKS, CDR2 YYEKEE (reference sequence). CDR3 DNA sequence: TGTGCCAGCAGCTTGGGAGGGGGCTCCTACGAGCAGTACTTC. As protein: CASSLGGGSYEQYF.

This rearrangement joins TRBV6-1 to TRBJ1-3; D is unresolved. Trimming stripped 2 bases from V and 2 bases from J, with 7 bases between. The CDR3 runs 14 residues. Germline V lookup: CDR1 MNHNS, CDR2 SASEGT. This CDR3 is CASSEMVAGNTIYF. The CDR3 DNA is TGTGCCAGCAGTGAAATGGTCGCTGGAAACACCATATATTTT.

This sequence joins TRBV27 and TRBJ2-7; D gene unclear. The germline V gene has CDR1 MNHEY and CDR2 SMNVEV (reference sequence). V lost 2 bases and J lost 2, with 10 bases in between. The CDR3 extends over 14 amino acids. This CDR3 reads CASSLDIDTYEQYF. The DNA of the CDR3 is TGTGCCAGCAGTTTAGACATTGATACCTACGAGCAGTACTTC.

The genes are TRBV5-1 and TRBJ1-6; D uncertain. The CDR3 has 14 residues. Trimming shortened V by 0 bases and J by 11 bases, and 12 bases separated the two germline ends. Germline values: CDR1 SGHRS, CDR2 YFSETQ. The CDR3 region is CASSLAGGGPPLHF. In nucleotides, the CDR3 is TGCGCCAGCAGCTTGGCCGGAGGAGGTCCACCCCTCCACTTT. The full variable domain, rest sourced from reference TRBV5-1 and TRBJ1-6, is KAGVTQTPRYLIKTRGQQVTLSCSPISGHRSVSWYQQTPGQGLQFLFEYFSETQRNKGNFPGRFSGRQFSNSRSEMNVSTLELGDSALYLCASSLAGGGPPLHFGNGTRLTVT.

This chain links TRBV25-1 with TRBJ2-3; D call uncertain. Between the trimmed V and J ends, which lost 6 bases and 8 bases, there was a span of 9 bases. Germline V gene data show CDR1 as MGHDK and CDR2 as SYGVNS. This CDR3 is 11 amino acids long. This CDR3 is CASSQTGTQYF. CDR3 in DNA: TGTGCCAGCAGCCAGACCGGTACGCAGTATTTT.

This clone was detected a few times. The V and J genes are TRBV19 and TRBJ1-2; TRBD1 agrees at 8 bases. CDR1 is LNHDA and CDR2 is SQIVND in the germline V gene (reference sequence). The CDR3 consists of 13 residues. V shed 7 bases and J 8 bases; nucleotides not matched to a gene: 9. CDR3 region: CASIRPGGGGYTF. DNA of the CDR3: TGTGCCAGTATTCGCCCAGGGGGCGGCGGCTACACCTTC.

This chain joins TRBV5-6 and TRBJ2-7; D not certain. There are 15 residues in the CDR3. From germline, CDR1 is SGHDT and CDR2 YYEEEE. V lost 3 bases, J lost 2 bases, and 15 bases lay in between. As DNA, the CDR3 is TGTGCCAGCAGCTATCGGGCAAATCCTCCCTACGAGCAGTACTTC. It encodes CASSYRANPPYEQYF.

V usage is TRBV5-1 and J usage is TRBJ2-5; no clear D. Germline values: CDR1 SGHRS, CDR2 YFSETQ. The ends were cut back, 0 bases at V and 5 bases at J, with 14 bases in the middle. The CDR3 runs to 15 residues. The CDR3 bases are TGCGCCAGCAGCTTGGTATTGTCCACCCAGGAGACCCAGTACTTC. As protein: CASSLVLSTQETQYF.